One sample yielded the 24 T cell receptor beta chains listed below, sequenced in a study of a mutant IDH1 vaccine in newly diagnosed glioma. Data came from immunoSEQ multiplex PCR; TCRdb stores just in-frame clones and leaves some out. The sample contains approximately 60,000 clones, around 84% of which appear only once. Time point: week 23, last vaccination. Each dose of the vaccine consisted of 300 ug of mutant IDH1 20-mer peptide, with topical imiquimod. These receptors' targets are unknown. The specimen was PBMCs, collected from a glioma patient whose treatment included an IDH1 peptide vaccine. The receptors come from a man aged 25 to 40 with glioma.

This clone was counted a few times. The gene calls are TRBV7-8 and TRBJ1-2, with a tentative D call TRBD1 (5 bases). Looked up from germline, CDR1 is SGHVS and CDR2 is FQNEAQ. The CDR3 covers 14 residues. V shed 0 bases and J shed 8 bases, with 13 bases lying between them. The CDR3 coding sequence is TGTGCCAGCAGCTTAGCCGGGACCGGGTTGGGCTACACCTTC. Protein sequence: CASSLAGTGLGYTF.

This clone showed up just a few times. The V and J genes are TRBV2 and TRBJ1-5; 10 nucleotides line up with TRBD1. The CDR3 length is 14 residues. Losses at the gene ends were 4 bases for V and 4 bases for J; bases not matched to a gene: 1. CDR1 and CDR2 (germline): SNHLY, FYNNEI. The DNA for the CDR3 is TGTGCCAGCAGTGGGGACAGGGGAAATCAGCCCCAGCATTTT. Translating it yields CASSGDRGNQPQHF.

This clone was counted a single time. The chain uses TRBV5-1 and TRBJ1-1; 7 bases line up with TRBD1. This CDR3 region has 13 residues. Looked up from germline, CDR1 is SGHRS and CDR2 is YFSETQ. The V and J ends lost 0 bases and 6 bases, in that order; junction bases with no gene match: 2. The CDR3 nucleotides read TGCGCCAGCAGCTTGGGACAGGGTTCTGAAGCTTTCTTT. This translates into CASSLGQGSEAFF.

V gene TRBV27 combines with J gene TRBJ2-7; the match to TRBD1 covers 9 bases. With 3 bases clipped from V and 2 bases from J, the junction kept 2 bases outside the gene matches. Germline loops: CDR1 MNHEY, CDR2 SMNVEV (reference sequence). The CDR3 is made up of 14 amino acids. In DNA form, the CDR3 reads TGTGCCAGCAGTTTTGGGACAGGGACCTACGAGCAGTACTTC. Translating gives CASSFGTGTYEQYF.

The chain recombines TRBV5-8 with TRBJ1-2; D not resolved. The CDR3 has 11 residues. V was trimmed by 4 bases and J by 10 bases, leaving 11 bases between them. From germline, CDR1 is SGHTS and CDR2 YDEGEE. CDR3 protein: CASSPRTLYTF. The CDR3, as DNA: TGTGCCAGCAGCCCCAGGACCCTCTACACCTTC.

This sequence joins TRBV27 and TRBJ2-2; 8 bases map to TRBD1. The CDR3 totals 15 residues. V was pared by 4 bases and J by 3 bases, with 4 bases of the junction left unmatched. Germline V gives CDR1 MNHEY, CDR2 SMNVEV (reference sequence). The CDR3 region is CASSYRQGYTGELFF. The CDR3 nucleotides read TGTGCCAGCAGTTATAGACAGGGGTACACCGGGGAGCTGTTTTTT.

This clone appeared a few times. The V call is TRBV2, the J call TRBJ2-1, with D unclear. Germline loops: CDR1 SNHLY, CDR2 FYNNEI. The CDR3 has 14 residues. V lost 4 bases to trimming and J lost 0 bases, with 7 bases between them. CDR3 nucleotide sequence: TGTGCCAGCAGTGTACCTAGCTCCTACAATGAGCAGTTCTTC. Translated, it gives CASSVPSSYNEQFF.

The CDR3 nucleotides read TGTGCCAGCAGCTTAGGGACAGGGGGGCGGGACACTGAAGCTTTCTTT. It translates to CASSLGTGGRDTEAFF. The chain employs TRBV13 and TRBJ1-1, with 9 positions matching TRBD1. The ends lost 0 bases at V and 3 bases at J; junction bases unmatched: 5. The germline gives CDR1 PRHDT, CDR2 FYEKMQ (reference sequence). This CDR3 is built from 16 residues.

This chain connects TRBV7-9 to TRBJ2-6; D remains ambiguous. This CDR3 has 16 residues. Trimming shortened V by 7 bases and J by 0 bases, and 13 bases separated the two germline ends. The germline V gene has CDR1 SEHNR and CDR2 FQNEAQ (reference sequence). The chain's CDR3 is CASIPDAYSGANVLTF. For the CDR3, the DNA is TGTGCCAGCATTCCGGACGCGTACTCTGGGGCCAACGTCCTGACTTTC.

The DNA for the CDR3 is TGCGCCAGCAGTCATTGGGGTCTGGCTGGCACAGATACGCAGTATTTT. It is translated as CASSHWGLAGTDTQYF. J is TRBJ2-3 and V is TRBV23-1; the D is unclear. TRBV23-1 is sorted into the ORF group, with uncertain function. The CDR3 is 16 residues long. V dropped 3 bases and J dropped 1 base, with 14 bases sitting between them.

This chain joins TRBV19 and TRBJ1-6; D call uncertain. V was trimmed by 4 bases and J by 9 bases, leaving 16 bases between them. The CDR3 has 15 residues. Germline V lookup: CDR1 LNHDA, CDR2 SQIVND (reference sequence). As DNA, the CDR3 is TGTGCCAGTAGTACCCCCGGACGCTTGGGTTCACCCCTCCACTTT. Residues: CASSTPGRLGSPLHF.

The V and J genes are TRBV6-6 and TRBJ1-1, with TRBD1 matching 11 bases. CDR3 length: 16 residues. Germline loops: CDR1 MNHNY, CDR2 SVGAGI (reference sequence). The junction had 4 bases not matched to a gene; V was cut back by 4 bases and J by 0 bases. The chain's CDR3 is CASSFGTGGVNTEAFF. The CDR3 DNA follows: TGTGCCAGCAGTTTTGGGACAGGGGGAGTGAACACTGAAGCTTTCTTT.

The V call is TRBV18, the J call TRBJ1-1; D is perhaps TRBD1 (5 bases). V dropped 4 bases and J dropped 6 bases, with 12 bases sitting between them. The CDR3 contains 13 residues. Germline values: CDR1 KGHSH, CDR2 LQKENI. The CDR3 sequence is CASSLQPGPEAFF. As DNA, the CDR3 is TGTGCCAGCTCACTTCAACCGGGACCTGAAGCTTTCTTT.

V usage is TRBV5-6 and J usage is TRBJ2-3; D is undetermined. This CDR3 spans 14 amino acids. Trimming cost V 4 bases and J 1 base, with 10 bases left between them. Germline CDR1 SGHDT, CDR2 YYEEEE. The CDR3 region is CASSRRDGTDTQYF. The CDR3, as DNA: TGTGCCAGCAGCCGACGAGACGGCACAGATACGCAGTATTTT.

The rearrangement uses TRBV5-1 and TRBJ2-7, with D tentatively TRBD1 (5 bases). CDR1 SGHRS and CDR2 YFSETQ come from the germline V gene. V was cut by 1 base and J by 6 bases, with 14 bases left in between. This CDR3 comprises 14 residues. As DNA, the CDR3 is TGCGCCAGCAGCTTGCGAGACAGACCAGGCGAGCAGTACTTC. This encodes CASSLRDRPGEQYF.

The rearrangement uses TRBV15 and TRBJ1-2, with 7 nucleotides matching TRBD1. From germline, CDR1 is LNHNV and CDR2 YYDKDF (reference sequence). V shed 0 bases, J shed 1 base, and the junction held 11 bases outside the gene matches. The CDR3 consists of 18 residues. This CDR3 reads CATSRDRPTGAINYGYTF. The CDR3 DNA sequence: TGTGCCACCAGCAGAGATAGGCCTACAGGGGCGATTAACTATGGCTACACCTTC.

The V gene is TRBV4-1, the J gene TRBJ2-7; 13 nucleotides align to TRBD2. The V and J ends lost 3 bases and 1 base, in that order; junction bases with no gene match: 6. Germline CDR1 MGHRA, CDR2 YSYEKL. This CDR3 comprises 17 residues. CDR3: CASSQGLAGLLSYEQYF. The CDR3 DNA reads TGCGCCAGCAGCCAGGGACTAGCGGGGCTCCTTTCCTACGAGCAGTACTTC.

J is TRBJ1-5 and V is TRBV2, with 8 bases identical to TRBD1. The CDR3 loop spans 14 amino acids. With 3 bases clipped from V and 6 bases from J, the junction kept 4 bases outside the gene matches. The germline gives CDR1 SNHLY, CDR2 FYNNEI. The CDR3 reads CASSDRQGLQPQHF. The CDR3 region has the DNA TGTGCCAGCAGTGATAGACAGGGGCTTCAGCCCCAGCATTTT.

The CDR3 region is CASSVTGAGANVLTF. In DNA form, the CDR3 reads TGTGCCAGCAGCGTGACAGGGGCCGGGGCCAACGTCCTGACTTTC. The chain is built from TRBV14 and TRBJ2-6; TRBD1 matches at 8 bases. The trim removed 5 bases at V and 4 bases at J, leaving 4 bases unmatched. The CDR3 loop spans 15 amino acids. The germline gives CDR1 SGHDN, CDR2 FVKESK.

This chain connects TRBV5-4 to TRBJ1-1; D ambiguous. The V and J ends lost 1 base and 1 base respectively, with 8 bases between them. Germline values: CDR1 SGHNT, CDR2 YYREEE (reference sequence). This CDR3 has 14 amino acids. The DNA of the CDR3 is TGTGCCAGCAGCTTGTCTGCAGCGAACACTGAAGCTTTCTTT. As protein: CASSLSAANTEAFF.

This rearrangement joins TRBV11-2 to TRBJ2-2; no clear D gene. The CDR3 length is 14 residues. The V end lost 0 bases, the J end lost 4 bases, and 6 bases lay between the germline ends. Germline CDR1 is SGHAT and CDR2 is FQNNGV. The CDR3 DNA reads TGTGCCAGCAGCTTAGATACCGGCACCGGGGAGCTGTTTTTT. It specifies CASSLDTGTGELFF.

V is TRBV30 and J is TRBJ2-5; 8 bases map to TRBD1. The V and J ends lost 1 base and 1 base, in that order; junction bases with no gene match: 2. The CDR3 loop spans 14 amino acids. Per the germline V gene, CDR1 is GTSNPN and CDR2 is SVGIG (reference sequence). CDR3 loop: CAWSGGQGQETQYF. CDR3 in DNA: TGTGCCTGGAGTGGCGGACAGGGCCAAGAGACCCAGTACTTC. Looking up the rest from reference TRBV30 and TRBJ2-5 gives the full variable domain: SQTIHQWPATLVQPVGSPLSLECTVEGTSNPNLYWYRQAAGRGLQLLFYSVGIGQISSEVPQNLSASRPQDRQFILSSKKLLLSDSGFYLCAWSGGQGQETQYFGPGTRLLVL.

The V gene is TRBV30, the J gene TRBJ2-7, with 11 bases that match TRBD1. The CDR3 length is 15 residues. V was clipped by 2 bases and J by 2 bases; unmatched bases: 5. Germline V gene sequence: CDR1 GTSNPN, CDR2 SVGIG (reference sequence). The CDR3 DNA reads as TGTGCCTGGAGTTGGGGGACAGGGGGGCCCTACGAGCAGTACTTC. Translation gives CAWSWGTGGPYEQYF.

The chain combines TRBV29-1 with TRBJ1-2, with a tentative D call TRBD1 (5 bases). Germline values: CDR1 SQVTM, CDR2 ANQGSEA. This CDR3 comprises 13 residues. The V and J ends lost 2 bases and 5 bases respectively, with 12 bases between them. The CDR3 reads CSVEKQVPYGYTF. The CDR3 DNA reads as TGCAGCGTTGAAAAACAGGTGCCATATGGCTACACCTTC.